Following are 22 T cell receptor beta chains from one sample sequenced in a study of blood T cell repertoires in COVID-19. Data came from immunoSEQ multiplex PCR; TCRdb stores just in-frame clones and leaves some out. The sample lists 60,000 to 75,000 clones; roughly 78% were seen once. Sequencing was carried out using peripheral blood. The source of these receptors is a man between 60 and 75 years old with active or convalescent COVID-19.

This chain uses TRBV6-5 with TRBJ1-2, with 9 bases fitting TRBD1. This CDR3 is 13 amino acids long. The junction had 6 bases not matched to a gene; V was cut back by 5 bases and J by 8 bases. Germline lookup yields CDR1 MNHEY and CDR2 SVGAGI. CDR3 coding DNA: TGTGCCAGCAGTATATGGACAGGGGAAGGCTACACCTTC. Translating gives CASSIWTGEGYTF.

This rearrangement joins TRBV7-3 to TRBJ1-2, with 7 bases lining up with TRBD1. The ends lost 5 bases at V and 5 bases at J; junction bases unmatched: 5. Germline loops: CDR1 SGHTA, CDR2 FQGTGA. This CDR3 contains 13 residues. CDR3 protein: CASSLGTAYGYTF. The CDR3 bases are TGTGCCAGCAGCCTCGGGACAGCGTATGGCTACACCTTC.

This chain uses TRBV5-4 with TRBJ1-2; no definite D call. Looked up from germline, CDR1 is SGHNT and CDR2 is YYREEE (reference sequence). Trimming removed 0 bases from V and 1 base from J, with 7 bases in between. This CDR3 comprises 14 residues. The CDR3 sequence is CASSLDRINYGYTF. The CDR3 DNA reads TGTGCCAGCAGCTTGGACAGAATTAACTATGGCTACACCTTC.

The chain combines TRBV19 with TRBJ1-2; weak D call: TRBD1 (6 bases). The CDR3 totals 13 residues. With 3 bases removed from V and 8 bases from J, the gap between germline ends came to 13 bases. Germline CDR1 is LNHDA and CDR2 is SQIVND (reference sequence). For the CDR3, the DNA is TGTGCCAGTAGTATTGGGGCAGGGGAAGGCTACACCTTC. Its protein product is CASSIGAGEGYTF.

This chain connects TRBV11-2 to TRBJ2-2; 7 nucleotides align to TRBD2. Germline loops: CDR1 SGHAT, CDR2 FQNNGV. The CDR3 totals 14 residues. V trimming: 1 base; J trimming: 7 bases; junction bases outside the gene matches: 3. CDR3 sequence (DNA): TGTGCCAGCAGCTTAGCGGGGGGACGCGGGGAGCTGTTTTTT. Encoded protein: CASSLAGGRGELFF.

This clone was seen only a few times. The gene calls are TRBV25-1 and TRBJ1-6; D possibly corresponds to TRBD1 (6 bases). CDR3 length: 15 residues. V lost 6 bases and J 9 bases, leaving 18 bases between the germline ends. Germline V gene data show CDR1 as MGHDK and CDR2 as SYGVNS. As DNA, the CDR3 is TGTGCCAGCAGCAAGGACAGCCACCCAAGTTCACCCCTCCACTTT. Protein: CASSKDSHPSSPLHF.

The chain employs TRBV5-1 and TRBJ1-4, with 8 bases fitting TRBD1. Germline trimming cut 4 bases from V and 8 bases from J; bases unmatched to any gene: 7. Germline CDR1 is SGHRS and CDR2 is YFSETQ. This CDR3 is built from 14 residues. The DNA of the CDR3 is TGCGCCAGCAGCGTCCAGGGGGCGGGAGAAAAACTGTTTTTT. Its protein product is CASSVQGAGEKLFF.

This chain joins TRBV6-6 and TRBJ1-1; TRBD1 is a possible D gene (5 bases). The CDR3 runs 13 residues. The V end was cut by 6 bases, the J end by 1 base, with 9 bases between. Germline values: CDR1 MNHNY, CDR2 SVGAGI (reference sequence). The CDR3: CASRGQKNTEAFF. The CDR3 bases are TGTGCCAGCAGGGGGCAGAAGAACACTGAAGCTTTCTTT.

The rearrangement uses TRBV7-6 and TRBJ2-7; weak D call: TRBD1 (6 bases). Germline CDR1 reads SGHVS; CDR2 reads FNYEAQ. With 1 base removed from V and 0 bases from J, the gap between germline ends came to 19 bases. The CDR3 is 18 amino acids. The CDR3 sequence: CASSLGGPGTKSSYEQYF. CDR3 coding DNA: TGTGCCAGCAGCTTAGGGGGGCCCGGGACAAAGAGCTCCTACGAGCAGTACTTC.

The rearrangement uses TRBV5-1 and TRBJ2-5, with TRBD1 identical over 9 bases. Germline V gene lookup returns CDR1 SGHRS and CDR2 YFSETQ. CDR3 length: 14 amino acids. The ends lost 5 bases at V and 2 bases at J; junction bases unmatched: 4. The CDR3 DNA reads TGCGCCAGCAGAATACAGGGGGCGCAAGAGACCCAGTACTTC. Amino acids: CASRIQGAQETQYF.

The chain employs TRBV27 and TRBJ1-3; D is undetermined. The CDR3 loop spans 12 amino acids. The V end was cut by 8 bases, the J end by 0 bases, with 5 bases between. CDR1 and CDR2 from the germline V gene are MNHEY and SMNVEV (reference sequence). The CDR3 sequence: CASRSSGNTIYF. The CDR3 DNA follows: TGTGCCAGCCGCAGCTCTGGAAACACCATATATTTT.

The chain is built from TRBV6-2 or TRBV6-3 and TRBJ2-3; no clear D gene. This CDR3 comprises 15 residues. The V and J ends lost 0 bases and 2 bases respectively, with 9 bases between them. Per the germline V gene, CDR1 is MNHEY and CDR2 is SVGEGT. CDR3 region: CASSYSIRVTDTQYF. The CDR3 region has the DNA TGTGCCAGCAGTTACTCAATACGGGTCACAGATACGCAGTATTTT.

The chain recombines TRBV13 with TRBJ1-2, with 10 bases that match TRBD1. The germline CDR1 and CDR2 sequences are PRHDT and FYEKMQ (reference sequence). V lost 5 bases to trimming and J lost 8 bases; unmatched junction nucleotides: 14. The CDR3 contains 16 residues. This chain's CDR3 is CASSLTGTGDLFGYTF. CDR3 bases: TGTGCCAGCAGCCTTACCGGGACAGGGGATTTGTTCGGCTACACCTTC.

The chain combines TRBV12-3 or TRBV12-4 with TRBJ1-1; 8 nucleotides line up with TRBD1. This CDR3 has 13 residues. Trimming at V came to 3 bases and at J to 5 bases, leaving 2 bases not matched to a gene. This CDR3 reads CASSFTGGTEAFF. The CDR3 bases are TGTGCCAGCAGTTTCACAGGGGGAACTGAAGCTTTCTTT.

The rearrangement links TRBV5-1 to TRBJ2-1; the D gene is possibly TRBD2 (5 bases). Germline assignment: CDR1 SGHRS and CDR2 YFSETQ. CDR3 length equals 14 residues. Trimming took 0 bases from V and 7 from J, leaving 11 bases between them. CDR3: CASSLGTPGNEQFF. CDR3 nucleotide sequence: TGCGCCAGCAGCTTGGGCACGCCGGGGAATGAGCAGTTCTTC.

This chain links TRBV18 with TRBJ2-2; unclear D gene. The V end lost 6 bases, the J end lost 5 bases, and 4 bases lay between the germline ends. Per germline, CDR1 KGHSH and CDR2 LQKENI. The CDR3 covers 11 residues. The CDR3: CASSPTGELFF. The CDR3 DNA follows: TGTGCCAGCTCCCCGACCGGGGAGCTGTTTTTT.

J is TRBJ1-2 and V is TRBV3-1 (or the pseudogene TRBV3-2); no reliable D call. The CDR3 loop spans 15 amino acids. Germline V gene data show CDR1 as LGHDT and CDR2 as YNNKEL (reference sequence). V shed 4 bases and J shed 8 bases, with 20 bases lying between them. CDR3 DNA: TGTGCCAGCAGCCTAGGCCGGGGAGAAGAGCGAGGCTACACCTTC. This translates into CASSLGRGEERGYTF.

The genes are TRBV5-1 and TRBJ2-3; TRBD1 matches at 9 bases. The CDR3 spans 14 residues. V lost 9 bases and J lost 0; bases outside the gene matches: 5. Germline assignment: CDR1 SGHRS and CDR2 YFSETQ. The DNA of the CDR3 is TGCGCCACCAAGGGGACAGGGAGCACAGATACGCAGTATTTT. Translated, it gives CATKGTGSTDTQYF.

The genes are TRBV15 and TRBJ1-2; D is ambiguous. This CDR3 comprises 12 residues. Trimming shortened V by 0 bases and J by 8 bases, and 7 bases separated the two germline ends. CDR1 LNHNV and CDR2 YYDKDF come from the germline V gene (reference sequence). CDR3 nucleotides: TGTGCCACCAGCAGAGATCTGGCAGGCTACACCTTC. Translated, it gives CATSRDLAGYTF.

This rearrangement joins TRBV2 to TRBJ2-5, with D uncertain. The CDR3 runs 13 residues. CDR1 is SNHLY and CDR2 is FYNNEI in the germline V gene. Trimming took 4 bases from V and 3 from J, leaving 9 bases between them. The chain's CDR3 is CASSGHTKETQYF. The CDR3 bases are TGTGCCAGCAGTGGCCACACCAAAGAGACCCAGTACTTC.

The rearrangement joins TRBV10-3 to TRBJ2-3; weak D call: TRBD2 (5 bases). V was clipped by 6 bases and J by 8 bases, with 12 bases between them. The CDR3 has 12 amino acids. Germline V gene data show CDR1 as ENHRY and CDR2 as SYGVKD. DNA of the CDR3: TGTGCCATCAGCCTAGCACACGGTACGCAGTATTTT. Encoded protein: CAISLAHGTQYF.

The J gene is TRBJ2-3, the V gene TRBV5-6, with a possible D match to TRBD1 (5 bases). V was trimmed by 0 bases and J by 5 bases, leaving 10 bases between them. The CDR3 spans 14 residues. Germline CDR1 reads SGHDT; CDR2 reads YYEEEE. For the CDR3, the DNA is TGTGCCAGCAGCTTGGTTGTCCAGGGAGATACGCAGTATTTT. Translating it yields CASSLVVQGDTQYF.